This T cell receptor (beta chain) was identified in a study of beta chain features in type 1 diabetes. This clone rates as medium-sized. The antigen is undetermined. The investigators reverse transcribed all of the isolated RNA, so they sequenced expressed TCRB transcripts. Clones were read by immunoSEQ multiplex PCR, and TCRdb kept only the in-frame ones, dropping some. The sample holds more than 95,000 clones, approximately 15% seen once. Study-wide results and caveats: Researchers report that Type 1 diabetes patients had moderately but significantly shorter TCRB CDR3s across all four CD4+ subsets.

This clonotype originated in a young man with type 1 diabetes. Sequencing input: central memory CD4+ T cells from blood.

The CDR3 DNA sequence: TGTGCCAGCAGCTTACCGGGACAGGGATTTAACGAGCAGTACTTC. Translated, it gives CASSLPGQGFNEQYF. The V and J genes are TRBV7-6 and TRBJ2-7; 9 nucleotides align to TRBD1. CDR1 and CDR2 (germline): SGHVS, FNYEAQ. With V trimmed by 2 bases and J by 5 bases, 7 bases remained unmatched. The CDR3 has 15 amino acids.